A selection of T cell receptor beta chains follows, all from one sample in a study of T-cell reconstitution after alpha-beta-depleted transplantation in children. TCRdb analysed the PCR reads with MiXCR anew, one entry per CDR3 protein. Here the sample spans around 440,000 distinct CDR3 sequences, 10% to 13% being singletons. Source: PBMCs, taken before TCRalphabeta/CD19-depleted stem cell transplant. These receptors were collected from a child between 2 and 9 years old with inherited bone marrow failure, due to receive a stem cell transplant. The CDR3 runs from the conserved cysteine through the conserved F or W. D genes are given only for firm matches.

>TRBD2|TRBV12-3/TRBV12-4|TRBJ2-1|16
CASSPGTSGSWVEQFF
>NA|TRBV20-1|TRBJ2-1|13
CSASPHRVNEQFF
>NA|TRBV12-3/TRBV12-4|TRBJ2-2|16
CATSFQLGMETGELFF
>TRBD1|TRBV23-1|TRBJ2-5|18
CASSQSGRGLIFQETQYF
>TRBD1|TRBV5-1|TRBJ2-5|15
CASSLGDSPQETQYF
>TRBD2|TRBV27|TRBJ2-3|14
CASSLLAATDTQYF
>TRBD2|TRBV5-1|TRBJ2-1|16
CASSLAGLAVHNEQFF
>NA|TRBV30|TRBJ1-2|12
CAWRPDSYGYTF
>NA|TRBV11-2|TRBJ2-3|17
CASSIRGGRATTDTQYF
>NA|TRBV4-3|TRBJ2-1|15
CASSQERLRNNEQFF
>TRBD1|TRBV2|TRBJ2-1|19
CTSSSTSFGQGANYNEQFF
>NA|TRBV4-1|TRBJ2-7|15
CASSQGQGGVYEQYF
>NA|TRBV25-1|TRBJ2-2|12
CASSFRGGELFF
>NA|TRBV7-2|TRBJ2-3|14
CASSFDRGTDTQYF
>TRBD1|TRBV4-3|TRBJ2-2|18
CASSQDAATGRNTGELFF
>NA|TRBV5-4|TRBJ1-2|12
CASSLGTNGYTF
>TRBD2|TRBV20-1|TRBJ2-1|16
CSARGTSGRVNNEQFF
>TRBD2|TRBV19|TRBJ2-1|15
CASSMAGGTYNEQFF
>TRBD2|TRBV20-1|TRBJ2-1|17
CSARDQSGTSSYNEQFF
>TRBD2|TRBV19|TRBJ2-1|15
CASSITSGRAHEQFF
>TRBD1|TRBV5-5|TRBJ2-7|14
CASSQTGTDYEQYF
>NA|TRBV5-5|TRBJ2-7|14
CASRVQGGPYEQYF
>NA|TRBV4-2|TRBJ1-3|15
CASSPSPYSGNTIYF
>TRBD1|TRBV15|TRBJ1-2|15
CATSREGQKNYGYTF
>TRBD1|TRBV27|TRBJ1-1|14
CASSSTGEGTEAFF
>NA|TRBV4-3|TRBJ1-5|13
CASSRVLYQPQHF
>NA|TRBV18|TRBJ1-1|15
CASSNRDTGNTEAFF
>NA|TRBV9|TRBJ2-1|13
CASSVEDYNEQFF
>NA|TRBV5-1|TRBJ1-5|13
CASSLGLGQPQHF
>TRBD1|TRBV20-1|TRBJ2-7|14
CSADTGGGVYEQYF
>NA|TRBV6-2/TRBV6-3|TRBJ2-2|11
CASNVTGELFF
>NA|TRBV28|TRBJ2-7|12
CASSFAPYEQYF
>NA|TRBV24-1|TRBJ2-3|15
CATSDYPGSTDTQYF
>TRBD2|TRBV3-1|TRBJ2-5|18
CASSPPYASSGSPETQYF
>NA|TRBV7-9|TRBJ2-2|16
CASSLIPRGRTGELFF
>TRBD2|TRBV20-1|TRBJ2-1|15
CSARPELAGHNEQFF
>TRBD1|TRBV2|TRBJ2-1|13
CASSWDRYNEQFF
>NA|TRBV6-2/TRBV6-3|TRBJ1-4|15
CASSMTAPTNEKLFF
>NA|TRBV7-6|TRBJ2-1|13
CASSFTHRNEQFF
>NA|TRBV12-3/TRBV12-4|TRBJ2-2|13
CASRPLRTGELFF
>NA|TRBV14|TRBJ1-1|14
CASSQAVQGTEAFF
>NA|TRBV20-1|TRBJ2-7|13
CSASLGLDYEQYF
>NA|TRBV5-1|TRBJ1-2|14
CASSLGGAFYGYTF
>TRBD1|TRBV5-1|TRBJ1-3|15
CASSHGTASGNTIYF
>TRBD1|TRBV19|TRBJ1-5|17
CASSIAPSDRANQPQHF
>NA|TRBV11-2|TRBJ1-1|13
CASSVTMNTEAFF
>NA|TRBV18|TRBJ2-5|14
CASSPFGQGRTQYF
>NA|TRBV27|TRBJ1-2|15
CASSSKVQGHWGYTF
>TRBD1|TRBV5-5|TRBJ2-7|14
CASSLMVSGGEQYF
>NA|TRBV12-3/TRBV12-4|TRBJ2-7|13
CASSFSGKYEQYF
>TRBD1|TRBV19|TRBJ2-2|15
CASSPPDRETGELFF
>TRBD1|TRBV6-2/TRBV6-3|TRBJ2-1|15
CASSHGTGEYNEQFF
>TRBD1|TRBV19|TRBJ1-1|14
CASSIGDSRFEAFF